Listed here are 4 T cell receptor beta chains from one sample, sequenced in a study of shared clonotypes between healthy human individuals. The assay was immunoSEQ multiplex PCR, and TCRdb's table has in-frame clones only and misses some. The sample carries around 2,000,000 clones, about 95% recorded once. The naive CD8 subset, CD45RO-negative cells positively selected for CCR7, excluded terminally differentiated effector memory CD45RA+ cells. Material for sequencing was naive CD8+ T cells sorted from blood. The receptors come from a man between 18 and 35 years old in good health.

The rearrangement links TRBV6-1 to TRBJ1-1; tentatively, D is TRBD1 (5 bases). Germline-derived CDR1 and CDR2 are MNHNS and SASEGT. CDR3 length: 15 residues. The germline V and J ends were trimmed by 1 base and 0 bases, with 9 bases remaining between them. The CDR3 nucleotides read TGTGCCAGCAGTGAAGAGGGGTACATGAACACTGAAGCTTTCTTT. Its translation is CASSEEGYMNTEAFF.

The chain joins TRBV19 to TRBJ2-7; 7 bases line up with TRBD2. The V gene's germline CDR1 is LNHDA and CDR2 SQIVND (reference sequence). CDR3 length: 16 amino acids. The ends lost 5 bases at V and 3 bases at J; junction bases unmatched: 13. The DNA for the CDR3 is TGTGCCAGTAGTGCGGTATGGGCGGGAGACGACTACGAGCAGTACTTC. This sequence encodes CASSAVWAGDDYEQYF.

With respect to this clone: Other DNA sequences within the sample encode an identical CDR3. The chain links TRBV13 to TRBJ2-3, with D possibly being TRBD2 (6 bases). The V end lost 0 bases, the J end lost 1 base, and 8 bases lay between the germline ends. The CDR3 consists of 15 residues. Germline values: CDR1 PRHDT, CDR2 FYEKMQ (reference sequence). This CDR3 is CASSLGGGGTDTQYF. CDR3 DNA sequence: TGTGCCAGCAGCTTAGGCGGGGGTGGCACAGATACGCAGTATTTT.

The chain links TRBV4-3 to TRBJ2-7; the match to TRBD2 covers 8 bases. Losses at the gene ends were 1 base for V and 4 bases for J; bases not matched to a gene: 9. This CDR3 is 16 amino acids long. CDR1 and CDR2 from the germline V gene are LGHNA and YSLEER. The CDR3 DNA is TGCGCCAGCAGCCAAGTTGTAGCGGGATTAGGTTACGAGCAGTACTTC. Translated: CASSQVVAGLGYEQYF.